This T cell receptor (beta chain) was profiled in a study of T cell responses to AZD1222 COVID-19 vaccine. Study findings and constraints: Most donors were white British, females outnumbered males, and clonal diversity was possibly underestimated.

With regard to this clone: What it binds is unknown.

Measured with immunoSEQ multiplex PCR; TCRdb has only the in-frame clones, and not every one. The profile shows around 110,000 clones, around 94% of them singletons. This CDR3 has 16 residues. Germline V gene sequence: CDR1 MNHEY, CDR2 SMNVEV (reference sequence). Trimming removed 6 bases at V and 1 base at J, with 18 bases between. Sequencing was performed on peripheral blood, taken 28 days after the second AZD1222 dose. The chain has TRBV27 and TRBJ1-1; D unclear. This receptor was identified in an adult who received the AZD1222 COVID-19 vaccine. CDR3: CASRKNPEGENTEAFF. The CDR3 region has the DNA TGTGCCAGCAGAAAAAACCCCGAAGGAGAGAACACTGAAGCTTTCTTT.